The 13 T cell receptor beta chains below come from one sample, sequenced in a study of T cells after yellow fever vaccination. TCRdb called the 5' RACE reads again in MiXCR, with one record for every CDR3 protein. In the table there are about 180,000 distinct CDR3 sequences, approximately 6.2% of which are singletons. The source material was CD4+ T cells sorted from PBMCs, sampled on the day of the first yellow fever vaccination. These receptors all come from a young man who received the YFV17D yellow fever vaccine.

This clonotype has a count of ten or more. J is TRBJ2-4 and V is TRBV24-1; D is uncertain. Between the trimmed V and J ends, which lost 9 bases and 6 bases, there was a span of 11 bases. In germline, CDR1 is KGHDR, CDR2 SFDVKD. The length of the CDR3 is 12 residues. The CDR3 here is CATFWALNIQYF. The CDR3 DNA sequence: TGTGCCACCTTCTGGGCCCTAAACATTCAGTACTTC.

This clonotype was found many times. The chain combines TRBV4-2 with TRBJ2-5; D gene unclear. Germline values: CDR1 LGHNA, CDR2 YNFKEQ. CDR3 length equals 12 residues. Trimming took off 1 base at V and 5 bases at J, with 5 bases between the two ends. The CDR3 DNA sequence: TGTGCCAGCAGCCAAGGTCGCGAGACCCAGTACTTC. Protein: CASSQGRETQYF.

This clonotype has ten or more counts. The CDR3 here is CASTRTSGPFGTQYF. Here the CDR3 DNA reads TGCGCCAGCACCAGGACTAGCGGGCCATTTGGGACCCAGTACTTC. V and J are TRBV5-1 and TRBJ2-5; 11 bases are a match to TRBD2. Germline V gene lookup returns CDR1 SGHRS and CDR2 YFSETQ. V lost 6 bases to trimming and J lost 7 bases; unmatched junction nucleotides: 11. The CDR3 extends over 15 amino acids.

In this sample, this clonotype turned up many times. The chain couples TRBV5-1 to TRBJ2-7; D unclear. Germline-derived CDR1 and CDR2 are SGHRS and YFSETQ. The ends were cut back, 4 bases at V and 0 bases at J, with 8 bases in the middle. The CDR3 sequence is 13 residues long. CDR3 protein: CASSPVGSYEQYF. DNA of the CDR3: TGCGCCAGCAGCCCTGTGGGCTCCTACGAGCAGTACTTC.

This clonotype was observed a handful of times. The rearrangement uses TRBV12-3 or TRBV12-4 and TRBJ1-1, with TRBD1 as a possible D gene (5 bases). This CDR3 has 13 residues. V was cut by 6 bases and J by 1 base, with 9 bases left in between. DNA for the CDR3: TGTGCCAGCAGCGAACAGGCGAACACTGAAGCTTTCTTT. It yields the protein CASSEQANTEAFF.

The genes are TRBV4-1 and TRBJ1-5, with TRBD1 matching over 10 bases. The germline gives CDR1 MGHRA, CDR2 YSYEKL. J was trimmed by 6 bases and V by 2 bases; bases with no gene match: 10. This CDR3 contains 17 residues. CDR3 amino acids: CASSQNELRQGAQPQHF. The DNA of the CDR3 is TGCGCCAGCAGCCAAAATGAACTTCGACAGGGGGCTCAGCCCCAGCATTTT.

This clonotype turned up a few times. The rearrangement uses TRBV15 and TRBJ1-1; tentatively, D is TRBD1 (6 bases). CDR1 is LNHNV and CDR2 is YYDKDF in the germline V gene (reference sequence). This CDR3 spans 17 amino acids. Between the trimmed V and J ends, which lost 6 bases and 3 bases, there was a span of 23 bases. CDR3 coding DNA: TGTGCCACCAGTGTCCTGCGGGGGCGAACAAGGGACACTGAAGCTTTCTTT. This encodes CATSVLRGRTRDTEAFF.

The chain has TRBV11-2 and TRBJ1-2; 8 positions agree with TRBD1. This CDR3 has 14 amino acids. V was clipped by 4 bases and J by 7 bases; unmatched bases: 8. Germline V gene lookup returns CDR1 SGHAT and CDR2 FQNNGV. The CDR3 DNA follows: TGTGCCAGCAGCTCACGACAGGGGATTAGTGGCTACACCTTC. It specifies CASSSRQGISGYTF.

The J gene is TRBJ1-2, the V gene TRBV6-5, with D perhaps TRBD1 (5 bases). Trimming took off 0 bases at V and 8 bases at J, with 16 bases between the two ends. Germline loops: CDR1 MNHEY, CDR2 SVGAGI. The CDR3 contains 15 residues. The CDR3 region is CASSYSGRVRDGYTF. In nucleotides, the CDR3 is TGTGCCAGCAGTTACTCTGGGAGGGTTCGGGACGGCTACACCTTC.

The rearrangement uses TRBV2 and TRBJ1-2, with TRBD1 as a possible D gene (5 bases). V was cut by 5 bases and J by 4 bases, with 14 bases left in between. The CDR3 sequence is 14 residues long. Looked up from germline, CDR1 is SNHLY and CDR2 is FYNNEI. The DNA for the CDR3 is TGTGCCAGCAGTAAAGAGAGGGGATCCTATGGCTACACCTTC. It is translated as CASSKERGSYGYTF.

This clonotype was counted at least ten times. The rearrangement uses TRBV2 and TRBJ1-6; D not certain. The germline V and J ends were trimmed by 6 bases and 7 bases, with 13 bases remaining between them. The CDR3 extends over 14 amino acids. CDR1 is SNHLY and CDR2 is FYNNEI in the germline V gene. CDR3 residues: CASSPLAGNSPLHF. CDR3 sequence (DNA): TGTGCCAGCAGCCCCCTGGCCGGGAATTCACCCCTCCACTTT.

This clonotype appeared many times. This sequence joins TRBV4-3 and TRBJ1-4, with no clear D. CDR3 length: 14 amino acids. The V end was cut by 4 bases, the J end by 7 bases, with 13 bases between. Germline V lookup: CDR1 LGHNA, CDR2 YSLEER. The CDR3 coding sequence is TGCGCCAGCAGCCTCCGGGTGAGAGGTGAAAAACTGTTTTTT. This translates into CASSLRVRGEKLFF.

This clonotype was found a few times. The rearrangement links TRBV4-3 to TRBJ2-1; D unresolved. With 1 base removed from V and 11 bases from J, the gap between germline ends came to 9 bases. Germline V CDR1 and CDR2: LGHNA, YSLEER. The CDR3 consists of 12 residues. CDR3 region: CASSQVRSKQFF. The CDR3 DNA follows: TGCGCCAGCAGCCAAGTGCGGAGTAAGCAGTTCTTC.